This TCR beta chain comes out of a study of blood T cell repertoires in COVID-19. Study-wide context: PBMCs, B-cell-depleted T cells, or T cells were the source of the cDNA or gDNA that made up the material.

Enrolled through a virtual design, the participants were between roughly 18 and 90 years of age and came from 24 US areas. This table comes from immunoSEQ multiplex PCR, and its TCRdb copy is limited to in-frame clones, with some not included. This sample has about 380,000 clones, with roughly 91% found just once. Input material: PBMCs or T cells enriched from blood (not recorded which). The receptor was derived from a woman between 18 and 29 years old who had recovered from COVID-19.

In DNA form, the CDR3 reads TGTGCCATCAGGGGGGGGGCTGACACCGGGGAGCTGTTTTTT. It is translated as CAIRGGADTGELFF. The gene calls are TRBV10-3 and TRBJ2-2; tentative D call: TRBD2 (7 bases). Germline lookup yields CDR1 ENHRY and CDR2 SYGVKD. This CDR3 has 14 amino acids. V dropped 6 bases and J dropped 3 bases, with 11 bases sitting between them.